The present TCR beta chain was sequenced within a study of tumor-infiltrating lymphocytes in localized non-small cell lung cancer. The CDR3 runs 15 residues. Germline loops: CDR1 SEHNR, CDR2 FQNEAQ (reference sequence). The V gene end was trimmed by 2 bases and the J gene end by 4 bases; junction bases not matched to a gene: 3. Generated by immunoSEQ multiplex PCR, the TCRdb table keeps only in-frame clones and is missing some. Of tens of thousands of clones in the sample, around 67% are singletons; the top ten hold about 6%. This receptor was obtained from a human donor with non-small cell lung cancer. The genes are TRBV7-9 and TRBJ2-5, with TRBD2 identical over 11 bases. Sequences were obtained from lung tumor tissue. CDR3 bases: TGTGCCAGCAGCTTACTCGGGACTAGCGGAGAGACCCAGTACTTC. This encodes CASSLLGTSGETQYF. Looking up the rest from reference TRBV7-9 and TRBJ2-5 gives the full variable domain: DTGVSQNPRHKITKRGQNVTFRCDPISEHNRLYWYRQTLGQGPEFLTYFQNEAQLEKSRLLSDRFSAERPKGSFSTLEIQRTEQGDSAMYLCASSLLGTSGETQYFGPGTRLLVL.